One and the same sample provided the 23 T cell receptor beta chains below, sequenced in a study of a mutant IDH1 vaccine in newly diagnosed glioma. For these TCRs, the target antigens are not known. Time point described: week 5, during vaccination. Vaccine doses each comprised 300 ug of mutant IDH1 20-mer peptide, with topical imiquimod. Clones were sequenced by immunoSEQ multiplex PCR, and TCRdb holds only the in-frame ones, with some missing. The sample yields more than 25,000 clones, around 79% seen once. Specimen: PBMCs, collected from a glioma patient whose treatment included an IDH1 peptide vaccine. The receptors come from a man aged 35 to 55 with glioma.

The V and J genes are TRBV11-3 and TRBJ1-3, with D possibly matching TRBD1 (6 bases). The CDR3 covers 16 residues. Trimming left V 4 bases short and J 0 bases short, with 13 bases between. Germline V gene lookup returns CDR1 SGHNT and CDR2 YENEEA. The CDR3 reads CASSSAGTSSGNTIYF. The CDR3 bases are TGTGCCAGCAGCTCTGCCGGGACAAGCTCTGGAAACACCATATATTTT.

CDR3 residues: CASSNQRRNTGELFF. In DNA form, the CDR3 reads TGTGCCAGCAGCAACCAGCGGAGGAACACCGGGGAGCTGTTTTTT. The chain recombines TRBV5-4 with TRBJ2-2, with D maybe TRBD2 (5 bases). The CDR3 runs to 15 residues. CDR1 and CDR2 (germline): SGHNT, YYREEE (reference sequence). V lost 4 bases to trimming and J lost 1 base, with 11 bases between them.

The genes are TRBV4-2 and TRBJ2-7; 12 nucleotides match TRBD2. V gave up 0 bases and J gave up 2 bases; unmatched junction bases: 11. Germline values: CDR1 LGHNA, CDR2 YNFKEQ. This CDR3 spans 19 amino acids. This chain's CDR3 is CASSQDSTFGLAGTYEQYF. The CDR3 region has the DNA TGTGCCAGCAGCCAAGACTCCACTTTCGGACTAGCGGGGACCTACGAGCAGTACTTC.

The chain is built from TRBV19 and TRBJ1-1; 8 bases are a match to TRBD1. With V trimmed by 1 base and J by 3 bases, 10 bases remained unmatched. This CDR3 is built from 17 residues. Looked up from germline, CDR1 is LNHDA and CDR2 is SQIVND (reference sequence). The CDR3 loop reads CASSIGTGTRRDTEAFF. In nucleotides, the CDR3 is TGTGCCAGTAGTATAGGGACAGGGACAAGACGGGACACTGAAGCTTTCTTT.

The genes are TRBV27 and TRBJ2-2; the match to TRBD1 covers 8 bases. Germline V gives CDR1 MNHEY, CDR2 SMNVEV (reference sequence). Trimming at V came to 5 bases and at J to 5 bases, leaving 10 bases not matched to a gene. The CDR3 has 16 residues. This CDR3 reads CASSLTVGTGTGELFF. The CDR3 DNA sequence: TGTGCCAGCAGTCTGACGGTAGGGACAGGAACCGGGGAGCTGTTTTTT.

The chain uses TRBV5-1 and TRBJ1-1; D is uncertain. This CDR3 is built from 14 residues. Germline V lookup: CDR1 SGHRS, CDR2 YFSETQ. V was cut by 1 base and J by 0 bases, with 7 bases left in between. CDR3 sequence: CASSLTTVNTEAFF. The CDR3 DNA is TGCGCCAGCAGCTTGACAACTGTGAACACTGAAGCTTTCTTT.

The chain links TRBV4-2 to TRBJ2-1, with 14 bases lining up with TRBD2. Per germline, CDR1 LGHNA and CDR2 YNFKEQ. The CDR3 consists of 17 residues. The junction had 1 base not matched to a gene; V was cut back by 3 bases and J by 0 bases. The CDR3 protein is CASSHGTSGGSYNEQFF. CDR3 coding DNA: TGTGCCAGCAGCCACGGGACTAGCGGGGGCTCCTACAATGAGCAGTTCTTC.

The sample holds one count of this clone. The rearrangement joins TRBV5-1 to TRBJ2-1; no firm D call. CDR3 size: 16 residues. The germline V gene has CDR1 SGHRS and CDR2 YFSETQ. Trimming took 0 bases from V and 8 from J, leaving 18 bases between them. The chain's CDR3 is CASSLADVLIGDEQFF. CDR3 bases: TGCGCCAGCAGCTTGGCGGACGTACTCATAGGCGATGAGCAGTTCTTC.

V gene TRBV7-6 combines with J gene TRBJ2-2, with D uncertain. CDR1 is SGHVS and CDR2 is FNYEAQ in the germline V gene. There are 14 residues in the CDR3. Between the trimmed V and J ends, which lost 5 bases and 4 bases, there was a span of 11 bases. The chain's CDR3 is CASSPSDRTGELFF. The CDR3 DNA follows: TGTGCCAGCAGCCCTTCGGACCGCACCGGGGAGCTGTTTTTT.

J is TRBJ2-2 and V is TRBV25-1; D remains ambiguous. The germline V gene encodes CDR1 MGHDK and CDR2 SYGVNS. The CDR3 loop spans 12 amino acids. Trimming removed 5 bases from V and 3 bases from J, with 4 bases in between. The CDR3 DNA is TGTGCCAGCAGTAGGGACACCGGGGAGCTGTTTTTT. Translated, it gives CASSRDTGELFF.

The J gene is TRBJ2-5, the V gene TRBV5-4; perhaps TRBD1 as D (6 bases). This CDR3 is 15 amino acids long. CDR1 is SGHNT and CDR2 is YYREEE in the germline V gene (reference sequence). Trimming shortened V by 4 bases and J by 6 bases, and 19 bases separated the two germline ends. The CDR3 sequence: CASSPRGGTVKTQYF. For the CDR3, the DNA is TGTGCCAGCAGCCCCCGAGGGGGTACTGTGAAGACCCAGTACTTC.

The chain employs TRBV5-4 and TRBJ2-6; D gene ambiguous. This CDR3 has 16 residues. The germline gives CDR1 SGHNT, CDR2 YYREEE (reference sequence). V lost 0 bases and J 8 bases, leaving 15 bases between the germline ends. The CDR3 region is CASSLAPGLRTNVLTF. CDR3 nucleotide sequence: TGTGCCAGCAGCTTGGCCCCGGGCTTGAGAACCAACGTCCTGACTTTC.

The chain couples TRBV19 to TRBJ1-5, with 8 bases aligning to TRBD1. J lost 9 bases, V lost 4 bases, and 8 bases had no gene match. In germline, CDR1 is LNHDA, CDR2 SQIVND (reference sequence). The CDR3 is made up of 14 amino acids. CDR3 bases: TGTGCCAGTAGTACTACAGGGGGACTTCGGCCCCAGCATTTT. Residues: CASSTTGGLRPQHF. Supplemented by reference TRBV19 and TRBJ1-5, the full variable domain reads DGGITQSPKYLFRKEGQNVTLSCEQNLNHDAMYWYRQDPGQGLRLIYYSQIVNDFQKGDIAEGYSVSREKKESFPLTVTSAQKNPTAFYLCASSTTGGLRPQHFGDGTRLSIL.

The rearrangement links TRBV6-5 to TRBJ1-1; D not resolved. The CDR3 sequence is 13 residues long. Germline lookup yields CDR1 MNHEY and CDR2 SVGAGI. V was clipped by 4 bases and J by 1 base, with 7 bases between them. The chain's CDR3 is CASSFSSNTEAFF. The CDR3 DNA follows: TGTGCCAGCAGTTTCTCCTCGAACACTGAAGCTTTCTTT.

The chain carries TRBV21-1 and TRBJ2-5; TRBD1 is the table's D call and was not checked against the DNA. TRBV21-1 is a listed pseudogene. The length of the CDR3 is 15 residues. CDR3 sequence (DNA): TGTGCCAGCAGCACACCCATAACAGAACAAGAGACCCAGTACTTC. Translation: CASSTPITEQETQYF.

The gene calls are TRBV5-1 and TRBJ2-1, with TRBD2 matching 7 bases. The CDR3 has 12 amino acids. CDR1 is SGHRS, CDR2 YFSETQ, per germline. The ends lost 2 bases at V and 7 bases at J; junction bases unmatched: 0. Here the CDR3 reads CASSFSGNEQFF. CDR3 DNA: TGCGCCAGCAGCTTTAGCGGGAATGAGCAGTTCTTC. The full variable domain, its missing parts supplied by reference TRBV5-1 and TRBJ2-1, is KAGVTQTPRYLIKTRGQQVTLSCSPISGHRSVSWYQQTPGQGLQFLFEYFSETQRNKGNFPGRFSGRQFSNSRSEMNVSTLELGDSALYLCASSFSGNEQFFGPGTRLTVL.

The CDR3 loop is CASTSVAGELFF. For the CDR3, the DNA is TGTGCCAGCACCTCCGTGGCCGGGGAGCTGTTTTTT. The V gene is TRBV2, the J gene TRBJ2-2; D is ambiguous. Looked up from germline, CDR1 is SNHLY and CDR2 is FYNNEI. The V end was cut by 7 bases, the J end by 6 bases, with 9 bases between. This CDR3 is 12 amino acids long.

In DNA form, the CDR3 reads TGTGCCAGCAGCTTAGCGACAAACAATGAGCAGTTCTTC. This sequence encodes CASSLATNNEQFF. This sequence joins TRBV6-5 and TRBJ2-1, with a weak D call TRBD2 (5 bases). This CDR3 spans 13 amino acids. The germline V gene has CDR1 MNHEY and CDR2 SVGAGI. Trimming took 6 bases from V and 5 from J, leaving 11 bases between them.

This chain connects TRBV7-9 to TRBJ1-2; D gene unclear. The CDR3 covers 15 residues. V lost 3 bases, J lost 3 bases, and 14 bases lay in between. Germline values: CDR1 SEHNR, CDR2 FQNEAQ (reference sequence). In DNA form, the CDR3 reads TGTGCCAGCAGCTTGGCGGGGTCCGGCTACTATGGCTACACCTTC. This encodes CASSLAGSGYYGYTF.

This clone has just a few counts. This chain joins TRBV12-1 and TRBJ2-7. TRBV12-1 is a pseudogene segment. This CDR3 region has 9 residues. The CDR3 DNA reads TGTGCCCTCAAGTCCGAGCAGTACGTC. Protein product: CALKSEQYV.

The rearrangement links TRBV7-6 to TRBJ2-1; tentative D call: TRBD2 (5 bases). CDR1 and CDR2 from the germline V gene are SGHVS and FNYEAQ. This CDR3 is built from 13 residues. The germline V and J ends were trimmed by 4 bases and 7 bases, with 11 bases remaining between them. CDR3 bases: TGTGCCAGCAGCTCGGAGGTATATAATGAGCAGTTCTTC. This codes for CASSSEVYNEQFF.

The V call is TRBV7-2, the J call TRBJ2-1, with 10 bases that match TRBD2. In germline, CDR1 is SGHTA, CDR2 FQGNSA. The CDR3 consists of 15 residues. The ends lost 4 bases at V and 3 bases at J; junction bases unmatched: 3. CDR3 amino acids: CASSSQRGGYNEQFF. The DNA of the CDR3 is TGTGCCAGCAGCTCCCAGCGGGGGGGCTACAATGAGCAGTTCTTC. Combining the CDR3 with reference TRBV7-2 and TRBJ2-1 gives the whole variable domain GAGVSQSPSNKVTEKGKDVELRCDPISGHTALYWYRQSLGQGLEFLIYFQGNSAPDKSGLPSDRFSAERTGGSVSTLTIQRTQQEDSAVYLCASSSQRGGYNEQFFGPGTRLTVL.

The chain is built from TRBV7-6 and TRBJ2-7; D possibly corresponds to TRBD2 (6 bases). CDR3 length: 13 residues. The germline V gene encodes CDR1 SGHVS and CDR2 FNYEAQ. V dropped 5 bases and J dropped 7 bases, with 15 bases sitting between them. The DNA for the CDR3 is TGTGCCAGCAGCCCCTCCTCCGCGGGGGAGCAGTACGTC. This encodes CASSPSSAGEQYV.